This T cell receptor beta chain was recovered during a study of post-analysis software for immune sequencing data. Unique-molecular-identifier-tagged TCR beta cDNA libraries were used. TCRdb analysed the PCR reads with MiXCR anew, one entry per CDR3 protein. The sample shows under 650,000 distinct CDR3 sequences, around 44% of them seen only once. Germline loops: CDR1 DFQATT, CDR2 SNEGSKA (reference sequence). V trimming: 6 bases; J trimming: 5 bases; junction bases outside the gene matches: 8. The CDR3 consists of 15 residues. Findings and caveats of the study: Samples prepared in the same batch strongly co-clustered by F measure. Several TRBV segments were more frequent in patients than controls; TRBV5-6, TRBV5-1 and TRBV20-1 belonged to this group.

Regarding this clonotype: Its matching antigen is unknown.

The source is a girl aged 10-17 years with multiple sclerosis. Sequenced sample: blood. The chain uses TRBV20-1 and TRBJ2-1, with 12 bases aligning to TRBD2. The CDR3 is CSAITSGRTHNEQFF. The CDR3 DNA is TGCAGTGCGATCACTAGCGGGAGGACCCACAATGAGCAGTTCTTC.